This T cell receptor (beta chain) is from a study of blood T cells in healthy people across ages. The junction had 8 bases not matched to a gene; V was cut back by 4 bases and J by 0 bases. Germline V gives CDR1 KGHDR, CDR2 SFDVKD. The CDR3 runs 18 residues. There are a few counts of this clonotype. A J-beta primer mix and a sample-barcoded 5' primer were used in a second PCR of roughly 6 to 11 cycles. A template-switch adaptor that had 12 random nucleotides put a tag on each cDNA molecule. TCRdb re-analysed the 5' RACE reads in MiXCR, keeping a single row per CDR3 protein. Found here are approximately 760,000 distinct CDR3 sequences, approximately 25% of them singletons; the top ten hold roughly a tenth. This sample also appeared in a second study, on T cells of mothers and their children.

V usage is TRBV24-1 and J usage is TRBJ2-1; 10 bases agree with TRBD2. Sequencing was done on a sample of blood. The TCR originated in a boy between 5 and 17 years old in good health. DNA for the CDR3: TGTGCCACCAGTGACACTCTAGCGGGGGTAAGCTCCTACAATGAGCAGTTCTTC. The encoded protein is CATSDTLAGVSSYNEQFF.